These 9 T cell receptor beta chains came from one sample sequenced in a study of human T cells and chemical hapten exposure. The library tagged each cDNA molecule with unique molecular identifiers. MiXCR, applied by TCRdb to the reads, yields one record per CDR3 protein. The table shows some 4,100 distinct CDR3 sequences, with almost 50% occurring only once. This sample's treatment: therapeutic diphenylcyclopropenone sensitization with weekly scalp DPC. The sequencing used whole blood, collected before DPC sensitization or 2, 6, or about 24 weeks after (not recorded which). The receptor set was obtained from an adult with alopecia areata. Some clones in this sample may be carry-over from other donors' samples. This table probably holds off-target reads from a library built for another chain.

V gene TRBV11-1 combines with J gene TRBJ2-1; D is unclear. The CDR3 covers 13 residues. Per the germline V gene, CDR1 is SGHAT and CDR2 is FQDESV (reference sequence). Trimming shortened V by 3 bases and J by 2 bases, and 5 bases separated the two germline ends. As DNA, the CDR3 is TGTGCCAGCAGCTTCGTTCCCTACAATGAGCAGTTCTTC. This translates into CASSFVPYNEQFF.

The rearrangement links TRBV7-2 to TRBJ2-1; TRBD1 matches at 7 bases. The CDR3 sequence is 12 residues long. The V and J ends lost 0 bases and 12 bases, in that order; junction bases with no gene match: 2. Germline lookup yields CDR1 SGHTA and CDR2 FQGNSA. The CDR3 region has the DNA TGTGCCAGCAGCTTAGCCCGGGACAGGCAGTTCTTC. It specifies CASSLARDRQFF.

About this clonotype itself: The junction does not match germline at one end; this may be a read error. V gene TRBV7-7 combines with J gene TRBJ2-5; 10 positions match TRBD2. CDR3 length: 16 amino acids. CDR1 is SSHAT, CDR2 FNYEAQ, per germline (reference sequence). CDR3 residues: CASSPGGSGRYETQYF. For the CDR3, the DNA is TGTGCTAGCAGCCCAGGTGGTAGCGGGAGGTACGAGACCCAGTACTTC.

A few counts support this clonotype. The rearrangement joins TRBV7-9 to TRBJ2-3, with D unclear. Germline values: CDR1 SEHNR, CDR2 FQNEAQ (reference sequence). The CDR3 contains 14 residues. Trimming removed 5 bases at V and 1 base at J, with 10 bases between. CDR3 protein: CASSPGLGTDTQYF. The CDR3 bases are TGTGCCAGCAGCCCTGGCCTGGGCACAGATACGCAGTATTTT.

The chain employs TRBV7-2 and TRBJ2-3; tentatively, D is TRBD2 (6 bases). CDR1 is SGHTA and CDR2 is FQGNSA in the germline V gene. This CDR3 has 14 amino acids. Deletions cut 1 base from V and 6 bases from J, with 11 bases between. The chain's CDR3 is CASSLDGGWDTQYF. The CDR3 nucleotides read TGTGCCAGCAGCTTAGACGGGGGTTGGGATACGCAGTATTTT.

This CDR3 is CASSLEGTETQYF. The CDR3 coding sequence is TGTGCCAGCAGCTTAGAGGGAACAGAGACCCAGTACTTC. The V call is TRBV7-2, the J call TRBJ2-5; D gene ambiguous. CDR1 and CDR2 (germline): SGHTA, FQGNSA. There are 13 residues in the CDR3. V lost 1 base to trimming and J lost 4 bases, with 7 bases between them.

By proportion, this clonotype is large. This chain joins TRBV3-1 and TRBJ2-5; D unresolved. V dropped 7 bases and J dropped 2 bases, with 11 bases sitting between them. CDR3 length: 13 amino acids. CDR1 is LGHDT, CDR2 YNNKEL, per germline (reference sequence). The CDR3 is CASMGWPQETQYF. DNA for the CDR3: TGTGCCAGCATGGGATGGCCTCAAGAGACCCAGTACTTC.

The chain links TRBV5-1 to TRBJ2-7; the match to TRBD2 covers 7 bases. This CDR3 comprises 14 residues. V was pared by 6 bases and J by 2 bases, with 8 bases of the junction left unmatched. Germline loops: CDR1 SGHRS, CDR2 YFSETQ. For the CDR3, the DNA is TGCGCCAGCAACAACCTAGCGGACCCCTACGAGCAGTACTTC. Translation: CASNNLADPYEQYF.

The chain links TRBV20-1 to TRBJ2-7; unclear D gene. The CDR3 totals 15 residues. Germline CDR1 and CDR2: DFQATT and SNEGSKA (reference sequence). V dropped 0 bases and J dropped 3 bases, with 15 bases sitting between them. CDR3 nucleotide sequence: TGCAGTGCTAGAGATATGGCTATCGGTCTCTACGAGCAGTACTTC. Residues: CSARDMAIGLYEQYF.